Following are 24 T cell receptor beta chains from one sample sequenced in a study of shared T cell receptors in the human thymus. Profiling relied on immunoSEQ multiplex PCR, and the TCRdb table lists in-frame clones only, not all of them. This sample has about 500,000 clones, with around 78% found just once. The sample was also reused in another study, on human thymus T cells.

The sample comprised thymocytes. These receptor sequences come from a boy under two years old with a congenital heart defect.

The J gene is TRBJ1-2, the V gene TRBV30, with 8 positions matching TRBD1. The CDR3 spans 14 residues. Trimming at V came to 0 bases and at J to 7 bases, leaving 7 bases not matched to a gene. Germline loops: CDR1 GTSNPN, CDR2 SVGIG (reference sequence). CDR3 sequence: CAWSVRGLTPGYTF. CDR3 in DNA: TGTGCCTGGAGTGTCAGGGGGCTCACACCTGGCTACACCTTC.

The CDR3 here is CASSVNRGRGTQYF. DNA for the CDR3: TGTGCCAGCAGCGTTAACAGGGGGAGAGGGACCCAGTACTTC. V is TRBV9 and J is TRBJ2-5, with TRBD1 matching over 8 bases. The V and J ends lost 2 bases and 7 bases, in that order; junction bases with no gene match: 7. CDR1 SGDLS and CDR2 YYNGEE come from the germline V gene. This CDR3 spans 14 amino acids.

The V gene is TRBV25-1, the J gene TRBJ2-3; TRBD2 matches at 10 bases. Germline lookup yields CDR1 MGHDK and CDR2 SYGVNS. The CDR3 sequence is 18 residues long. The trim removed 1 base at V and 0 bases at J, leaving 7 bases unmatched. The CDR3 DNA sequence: TGTGCCAGCAGTGAATTCCCCCTAGCGGGAGAAAGCACAGATACGCAGTATTTT. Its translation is CASSEFPLAGESTDTQYF.

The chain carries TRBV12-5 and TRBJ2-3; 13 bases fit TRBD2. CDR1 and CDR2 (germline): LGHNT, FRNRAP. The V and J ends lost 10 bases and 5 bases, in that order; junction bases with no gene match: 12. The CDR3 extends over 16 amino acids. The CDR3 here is CAIRTSGSLRGDTQYF. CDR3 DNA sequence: TGTGCTATCAGGACTAGCGGGAGTCTAAGGGGAGATACGCAGTATTTT.

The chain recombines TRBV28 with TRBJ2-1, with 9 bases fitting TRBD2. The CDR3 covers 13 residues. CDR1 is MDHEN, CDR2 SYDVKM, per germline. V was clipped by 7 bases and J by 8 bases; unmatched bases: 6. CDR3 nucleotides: TGTGCCAGCACCTGCGGGAGGGATGATGAGCAGTTCTTC. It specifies CASTCGRDDEQFF.

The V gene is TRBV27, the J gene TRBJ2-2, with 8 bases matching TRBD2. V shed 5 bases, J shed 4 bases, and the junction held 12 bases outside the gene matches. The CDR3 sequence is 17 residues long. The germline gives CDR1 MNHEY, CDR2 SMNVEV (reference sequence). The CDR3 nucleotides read TGTGCCAGCAGTCCCCTGGGTAGCGGGGAGTGCACCGGGGAGCTGTTTTTT. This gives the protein CASSPLGSGECTGELFF.

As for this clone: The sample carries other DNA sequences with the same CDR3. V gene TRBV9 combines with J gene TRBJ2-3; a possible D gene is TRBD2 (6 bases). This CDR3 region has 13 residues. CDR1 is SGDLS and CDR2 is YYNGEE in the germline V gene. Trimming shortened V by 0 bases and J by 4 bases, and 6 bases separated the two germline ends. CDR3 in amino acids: CASSVGGADTQYF. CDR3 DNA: TGTGCCAGCAGCGTAGGCGGGGCAGATACGCAGTATTTT.

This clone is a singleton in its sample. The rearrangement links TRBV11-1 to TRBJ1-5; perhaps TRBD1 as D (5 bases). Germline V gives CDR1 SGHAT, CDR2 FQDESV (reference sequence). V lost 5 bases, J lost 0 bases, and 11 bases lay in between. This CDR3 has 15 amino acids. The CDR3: CASSPGPYSNQPQHF. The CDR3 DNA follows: TGTGCCAGCAGCCCAGGGCCCTATAGCAATCAGCCCCAGCATTTT. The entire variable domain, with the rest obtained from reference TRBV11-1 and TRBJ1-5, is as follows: EAEVAQSPRYKITEKSQAVAFWCDPISGHATLYWYRQILGQGPELLVQFQDESVVDDSQLPKDRFSAERLKGVDSTLKIQPAELGDSAMYLCASSPGPYSNQPQHFGDGTRLSIL.

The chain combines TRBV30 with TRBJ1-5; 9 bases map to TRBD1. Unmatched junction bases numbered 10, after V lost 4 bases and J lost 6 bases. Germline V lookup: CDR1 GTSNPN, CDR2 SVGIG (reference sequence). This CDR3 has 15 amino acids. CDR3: CAWNYRDRAGQPQHF. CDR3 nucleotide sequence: TGTGCCTGGAACTACCGGGACAGGGCCGGTCAGCCCCAGCATTTT. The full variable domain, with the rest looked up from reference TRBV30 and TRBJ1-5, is SQTIHQWPATLVQPVGSPLSLECTVEGTSNPNLYWYRQAAGRGLQLLFYSVGIGQISSEVPQNLSASRPQDRQFILSSKKLLLSDSGFYLCAWNYRDRAGQPQHFGDGTRLSIL.

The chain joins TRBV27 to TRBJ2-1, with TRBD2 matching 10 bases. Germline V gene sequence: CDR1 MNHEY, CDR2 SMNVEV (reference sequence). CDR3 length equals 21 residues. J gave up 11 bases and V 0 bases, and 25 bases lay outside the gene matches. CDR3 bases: TGTGCCAGCAGTTTATCGAAAGCCCCCGGGGAGAAGCGGGAGGGACTCTTGAAGCAGTTCTTC. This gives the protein CASSLSKAPGEKREGLLKQFF.

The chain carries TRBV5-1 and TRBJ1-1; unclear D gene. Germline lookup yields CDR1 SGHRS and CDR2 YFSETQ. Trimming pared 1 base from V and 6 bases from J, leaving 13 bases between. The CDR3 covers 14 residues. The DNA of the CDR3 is TGCGCCAGCAGCTTGAACGGCCGGGGTTCTGAAGCTTTCTTT. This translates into CASSLNGRGSEAFF.

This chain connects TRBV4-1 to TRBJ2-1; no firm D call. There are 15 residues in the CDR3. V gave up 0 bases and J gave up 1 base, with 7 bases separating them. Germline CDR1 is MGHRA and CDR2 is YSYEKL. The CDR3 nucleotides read TGCGCCAGCAGCCAAGAAGCCCTATCCTACAATGAGCAGTTCTTC. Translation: CASSQEALSYNEQFF.

Here the CDR3 reads CASSQSSGRRETQYF. CDR3 DNA: TGCGCCAGCAGCCAGAGTAGCGGGAGGAGGGAGACCCAGTACTTC. The chain is built from TRBV4-1 and TRBJ2-5; 10 nucleotides align to TRBD2. In germline, CDR1 is MGHRA, CDR2 YSYEKL. The CDR3 sequence is 15 residues long. Losses at the gene ends were 3 bases for V and 5 bases for J; bases not matched to a gene: 6.

The CDR3 nucleotides read TGCGCCAGCAGCTTGGGCCCACTAGCGACAGATACGCAGTATTTT. This sequence encodes CASSLGPLATDTQYF. The chain is built from TRBV5-1 and TRBJ2-3, with 7 nucleotides matching TRBD2. CDR1 is SGHRS and CDR2 is YFSETQ in the germline V gene. With 0 bases clipped from V and 3 bases from J, the junction kept 4 bases outside the gene matches. The CDR3 runs to 15 residues.

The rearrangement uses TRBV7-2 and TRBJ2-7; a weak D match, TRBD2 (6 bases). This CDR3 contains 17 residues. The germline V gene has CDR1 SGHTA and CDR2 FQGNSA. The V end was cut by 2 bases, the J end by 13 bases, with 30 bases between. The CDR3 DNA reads TGTGCCAGCAGCTTAATGGTTGGACACAGGCGCGGGGTCCATACCTACTTC. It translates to CASSLMVGHRRGVHTYF.

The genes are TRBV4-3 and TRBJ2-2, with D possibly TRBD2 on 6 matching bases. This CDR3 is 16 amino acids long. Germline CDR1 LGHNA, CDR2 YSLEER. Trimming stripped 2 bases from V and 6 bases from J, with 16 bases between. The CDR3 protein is CASSQKGDSSPGELFF. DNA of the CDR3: TGCGCCAGCAGCCAAAAAGGGGACTCATCTCCCGGGGAGCTGTTTTTT.

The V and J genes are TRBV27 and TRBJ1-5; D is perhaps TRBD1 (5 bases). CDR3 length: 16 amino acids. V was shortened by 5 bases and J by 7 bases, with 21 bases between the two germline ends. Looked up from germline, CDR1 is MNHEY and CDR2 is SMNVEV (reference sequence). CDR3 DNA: TGTGCCAGCAGTCCAGCAGAAAGGGGAGGGCTCCAGCCCCAGCATTTT. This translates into CASSPAERGGLQPQHF.

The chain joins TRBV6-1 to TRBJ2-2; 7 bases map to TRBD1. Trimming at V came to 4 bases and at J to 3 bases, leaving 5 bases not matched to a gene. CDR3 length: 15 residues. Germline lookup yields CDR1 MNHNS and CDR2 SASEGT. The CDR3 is CASSATGTDTGELFF. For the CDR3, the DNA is TGTGCCAGCAGTGCCACCGGGACAGACACCGGGGAGCTGTTTTTT.

CDR3: CASSLYRTQGKDGYTF. CDR3 coding DNA: TGTGCCAGCAGCTTGTACAGGACGCAGGGGAAGGATGGCTACACCTTC. The chain joins TRBV5-4 to TRBJ1-2, with D maybe TRBD1 (6 bases). CDR3 length: 16 residues. V was cut by 1 base and J by 6 bases, with 19 bases left in between. Per germline, CDR1 SGHNT and CDR2 YYREEE (reference sequence).

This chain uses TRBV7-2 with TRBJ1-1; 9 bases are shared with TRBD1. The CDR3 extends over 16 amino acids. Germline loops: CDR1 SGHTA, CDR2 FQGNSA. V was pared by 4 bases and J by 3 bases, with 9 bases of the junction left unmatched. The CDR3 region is CASSSGQGRSDTEAFF. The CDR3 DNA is TGTGCCAGCAGCTCCGGACAGGGGAGGTCCGACACTGAAGCTTTCTTT.

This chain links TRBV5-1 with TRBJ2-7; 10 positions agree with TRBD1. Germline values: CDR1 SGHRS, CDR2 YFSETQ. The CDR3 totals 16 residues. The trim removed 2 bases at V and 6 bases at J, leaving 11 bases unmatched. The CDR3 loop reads CASSFGDRGQNGEQYF. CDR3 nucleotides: TGCGCCAGCAGCTTCGGGGACAGGGGTCAGAATGGCGAGCAGTACTTC.

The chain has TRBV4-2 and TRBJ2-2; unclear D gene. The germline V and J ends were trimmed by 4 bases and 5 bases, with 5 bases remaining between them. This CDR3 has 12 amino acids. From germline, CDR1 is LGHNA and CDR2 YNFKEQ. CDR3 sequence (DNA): TGTGCCAGCAGCCCCCCAACCGGGGAGCTGTTTTTT. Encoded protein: CASSPPTGELFF.

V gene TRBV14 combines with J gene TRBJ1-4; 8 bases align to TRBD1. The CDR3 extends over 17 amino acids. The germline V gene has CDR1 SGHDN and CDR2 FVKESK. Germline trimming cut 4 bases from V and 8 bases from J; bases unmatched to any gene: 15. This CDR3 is CASSRPVRDRGHEKLFF. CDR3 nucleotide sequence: TGTGCCAGCAGCCGACCAGTCCGCGACAGGGGACACGAAAAACTGTTTTTT.

The CDR3 DNA follows: TGTGCCAGCAGTGAGTCTAGCCCGGCAAATGAGCAGTTCTTC. Its translation: CASSESSPANEQFF. This sequence joins TRBV6-4 and TRBJ2-1; D might be TRBD2 (5 bases). The V end was cut by 3 bases, the J end by 7 bases, with 13 bases between. From germline, CDR1 is MRHNA and CDR2 SNTAGT. The CDR3 is made up of 14 amino acids.